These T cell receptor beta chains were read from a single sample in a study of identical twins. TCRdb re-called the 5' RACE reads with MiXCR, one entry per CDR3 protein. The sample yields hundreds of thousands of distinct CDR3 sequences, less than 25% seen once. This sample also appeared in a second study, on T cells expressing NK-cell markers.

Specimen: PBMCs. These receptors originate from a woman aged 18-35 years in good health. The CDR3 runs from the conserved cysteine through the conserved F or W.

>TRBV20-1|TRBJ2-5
CSASKGTVETQYF
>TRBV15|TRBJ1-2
CATSTGTNYGYTF
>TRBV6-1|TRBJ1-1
CASSPLKIVGNTEAFF
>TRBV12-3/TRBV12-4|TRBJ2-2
CASSSRVTGELFF
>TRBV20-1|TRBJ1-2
CSAVEDSYGYTF
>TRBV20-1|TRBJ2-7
CSAHRTGSFEQYF
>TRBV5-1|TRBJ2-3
CASSSGGDTDTQYF
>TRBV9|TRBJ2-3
CASSVPRDRGAPSTDTQYF
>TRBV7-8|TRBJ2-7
CASSPQTGINEQYF
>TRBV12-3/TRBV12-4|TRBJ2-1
CASSWTSGRNEQFF
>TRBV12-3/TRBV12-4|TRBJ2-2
CASSLAGSTGELFF
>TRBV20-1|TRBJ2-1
CSAVTDSQFF
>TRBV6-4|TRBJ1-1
CASSASAVGNTEAFF
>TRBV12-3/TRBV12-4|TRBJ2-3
CASSFVRAGTQYF
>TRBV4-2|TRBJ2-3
CASSRMGIRRGASSTYTDTQYF
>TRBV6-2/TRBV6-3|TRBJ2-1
CASTLPGGLAISSYNEQFF
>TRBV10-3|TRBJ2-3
CAISSRGEEDTQYF
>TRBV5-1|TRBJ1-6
CASSSGPTRADSPLHF
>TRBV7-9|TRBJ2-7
CASSQSPGTGEQYF
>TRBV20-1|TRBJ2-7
CSAIQSGVVSYEQYF
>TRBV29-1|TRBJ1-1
CSVVPRQGPTEAFF
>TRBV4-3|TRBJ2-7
CASSQGVGGGLSYEQYF
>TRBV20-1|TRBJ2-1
CSARGGTSGNLRQFF
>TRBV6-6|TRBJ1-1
CASNPGQNTEAFF
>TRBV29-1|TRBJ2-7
CSATGRGRDSSYEQYF
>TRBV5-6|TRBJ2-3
CASSFGLAGVKDTQYF
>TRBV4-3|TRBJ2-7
CASSQDGLAGFYEQYF
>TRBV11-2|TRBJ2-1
CASSPEWGEQFF
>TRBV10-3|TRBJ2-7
CAISESRGAGNEQYF
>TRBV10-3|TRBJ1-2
CAISDRGYGYTF
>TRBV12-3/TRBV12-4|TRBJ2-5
CASSFVFGETQYF
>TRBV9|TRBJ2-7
CASSGRTDEISYEQYF
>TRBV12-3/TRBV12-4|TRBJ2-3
CASSLRVTSPFDAQYF
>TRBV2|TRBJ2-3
CASSERLANTQYF
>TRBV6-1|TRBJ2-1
CASRDRGQNEQFF
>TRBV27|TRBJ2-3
CASSPRWDRDTDTQYF
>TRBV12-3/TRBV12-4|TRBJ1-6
CASRGTGSNSPLHF
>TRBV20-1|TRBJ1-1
CSATQNTEAFF
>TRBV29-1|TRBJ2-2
CSVGNAGTGELFF
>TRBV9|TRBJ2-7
CASSGPPRSYEQYF
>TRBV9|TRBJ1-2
CASRGGGPYGYTF
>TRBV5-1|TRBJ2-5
CASSLGSPQETQYF
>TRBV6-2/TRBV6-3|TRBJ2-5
CASSYSSLASQETQYF
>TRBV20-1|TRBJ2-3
CSAELAGDDTQYF
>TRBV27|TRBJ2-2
CASSNRVSGELFF
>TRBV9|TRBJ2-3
CASSVAFLAGSADTQYF